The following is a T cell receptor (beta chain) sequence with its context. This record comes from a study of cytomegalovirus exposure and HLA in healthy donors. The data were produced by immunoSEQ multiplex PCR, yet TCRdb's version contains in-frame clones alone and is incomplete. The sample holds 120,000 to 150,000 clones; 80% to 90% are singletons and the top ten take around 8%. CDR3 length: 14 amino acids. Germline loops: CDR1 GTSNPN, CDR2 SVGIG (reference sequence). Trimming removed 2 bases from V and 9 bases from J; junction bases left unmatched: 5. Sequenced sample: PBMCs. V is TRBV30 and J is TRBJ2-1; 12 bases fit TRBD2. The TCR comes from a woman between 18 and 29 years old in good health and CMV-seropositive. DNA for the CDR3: TGTGCCTGGAGTCTGACTAGCGGGAGAGGTGAGCAGTTCTTC. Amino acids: CAWSLTSGRGEQFF.